This TCR beta chain was documented in a study of Ad26.COV2.S vaccination and SARS-CoV-2 variants. V was pared by 5 bases and J by 0 bases, with 9 bases between. Germline CDR1 reads SGDLS; CDR2 reads YYNGEE. CDR3 length: 13 residues. Sample treatment: about 20 received Ad26.COV2.S at low or high dose, single or two shots; about five received placebo; per-sample allocation not given. Collection of samples fell on day 63 after the first vaccine or placebo injection. Assay used: immunoSEQ multiplex PCR; TCRdb lists only in-frame clones, some missing. The sample yields 360,000 or so clones, roughly 90% seen once.

The material sequenced was peripheral blood, taken in a trial of Ad26.COV2.S vaccine versus placebo. The TCR was taken from a person aged 18-65 years who received the Ad26.COV2.S COVID-19 vaccine or a placebo. The rearrangement links TRBV9 to TRBJ2-7; D gene uncertain. The CDR3 here is CASSPESSYEQYF. As DNA, the CDR3 is TGTGCCAGCAGTCCTGAAAGCTCCTACGAGCAGTACTTC.